The 21 T cell receptor beta chains below come from one sample, sequenced in a study of cytomegalovirus exposure and HLA in healthy donors. PCR primers comprised 60 Vbeta and 13 Jbeta primers. Using immunoSEQ multiplex PCR, the repertoire was profiled, and TCRdb retains in-frame clones only, with some absent. Found here are about 120,000 clones, roughly 80% of them singletons; the top ten hold around 1.5%. The sequenced sample was PBMCs. All receptors derive from a woman between 18 and 29 years old in good health and CMV-seronegative.

This clone was counted a single time. J is TRBJ1-5 and V is TRBV4-1; no reliable D call. Germline V gene data show CDR1 as MGHRA and CDR2 as YSYEKL. CDR3 size: 12 residues. V was trimmed by 2 bases and J by 4 bases, leaving 3 bases between them. CDR3 amino acids: CASSQTNQPQHF. CDR3 nucleotides: TGCGCCAGCAGCCAAACTAATCAGCCCCAGCATTTT.

V is TRBV4-3 and J is TRBJ1-2; TRBD1 agrees at 12 bases. The ends lost 3 bases at V and 3 bases at J; junction bases unmatched: 11. The V gene's germline CDR1 is LGHNA and CDR2 YSLEER. This CDR3 has 18 residues. The CDR3 region has the DNA TGCGCCAGCAGCCAGCGAAAGGGACAGGGGGCAGTGGACTATGGCTACACCTTC. Its protein product is CASSQRKGQGAVDYGYTF.

The table lists this clone with a count of one. The chain has TRBV6-5 and TRBJ1-3; perhaps TRBD1 as D (6 bases). The ends were cut back, 6 bases at V and 0 bases at J, with 9 bases in the middle. The length of the CDR3 is 14 residues. CDR1 is MNHEY and CDR2 is SVGAGI in the germline V gene. The CDR3 nucleotides are TGTGCCAGCAGCCAGGGGTTCTCTGGAAACACCATATATTTT. Translated: CASSQGFSGNTIYF.

Details on this clone: At one boundary the junction diverges from the germline segment, which might be a read error. CDR3 sequence reads: CASSLDRQESQYF. In DNA form, the CDR3 reads TGTGCCAGCAGCCTCGACAGGCAAGAGAGCCAGTACTTC. The rearrangement links TRBV7-9 to TRBJ2-5; tentatively, D is TRBD1 (6 bases). This CDR3 is 13 amino acids long. Per the germline V gene, CDR1 is SEHNR and CDR2 is FQNEAQ (reference sequence).

The CDR3 protein is CASSSLGVAKNIQYF. DNA of the CDR3: TGTGCCAGCAGCTCCCTAGGGGTAGCCAAAAACATTCAGTACTTC. This rearrangement joins TRBV11-2 to TRBJ2-4; perhaps TRBD1 as D (5 bases). Trimming shortened V by 4 bases and J by 0 bases, and 10 bases separated the two germline ends. The CDR3 consists of 15 residues. Germline V gene sequence: CDR1 SGHAT, CDR2 FQNNGV.

Concerning this clone: One junction end does not reproduce the germline sequence, and a read error may be involved. The rearrangement links TRBV9 to TRBJ1-1; maybe TRBD1 (5 bases). CDR1 and CDR2 from the germline V gene are SGDLS and YYNGEE. The CDR3 is made up of 15 amino acids. The chain's CDR3 is CASGVGFGGGTEAFF. DNA for the CDR3: TGTGCCAGCGGCGTGGGATTCGGGGGGGGCACTGAAGCTTTCTTT.

The rearrangement joins TRBV25-1 to TRBJ1-1; D is perhaps TRBD1 (5 bases). Per germline, CDR1 MGHDK and CDR2 SYGVNS. Deletions cut 3 bases from V and 2 bases from J, with 13 bases between. The CDR3 has 15 residues. CDR3 sequence reads: CASSDRRAANTEAFF. CDR3 DNA sequence: TGTGCCAGCAGTGATCGCAGGGCTGCCAACACTGAAGCTTTCTTT.

The chain couples TRBV7-9 to TRBJ2-1; possible D gene TRBD2, 6 bases. V was trimmed by 4 bases and J by 4 bases, leaving 11 bases between them. The CDR3 loop spans 14 amino acids. Germline CDR1 is SEHNR and CDR2 is FQNEAQ (reference sequence). CDR3 amino acids: CASSSDYLYNEQFF. The CDR3 region has the DNA TGTGCCAGCAGCTCGGACTACCTGTACAATGAGCAGTTCTTC. Full variable domain (outside the CDR3, taken from reference TRBV7-9 and TRBJ2-1): DTGVSQNPRHKITKRGQNVTFRCDPISEHNRLYWYRQTLGQGPEFLTYFQNEAQLEKSRLLSDRFSAERPKGSFSTLEIQRTEQGDSAMYLCASSSDYLYNEQFFGPGTRLTVL.

J is TRBJ1-1 and V is TRBV18; unclear D gene. Trimming took off 0 bases at V and 3 bases at J, with 5 bases between the two ends. Germline CDR1 reads KGHSH; CDR2 reads LQKENI. The CDR3 covers 13 residues. The CDR3 spells CASSPPSYTEAFF. The CDR3 nucleotides are TGTGCCAGCTCACCACCATCTTACACTGAAGCTTTCTTT.

The chain combines TRBV11-3 with TRBJ2-2; the match to TRBD1 covers 8 bases. Losses at the gene ends were 5 bases for V and 4 bases for J; bases not matched to a gene: 9. The CDR3 covers 16 residues. Germline CDR1 is SGHNT and CDR2 is YENEEA. The CDR3 reads CASSPDREGVTGELFF. CDR3 coding DNA: TGTGCCAGCAGCCCGGACAGGGAAGGCGTCACCGGGGAGCTGTTTTTT.

The V and J genes are TRBV5-1 and TRBJ2-7; weak D call: TRBD1 (6 bases). The ends were cut back, 1 base at V and 2 bases at J, with 7 bases in the middle. The CDR3 runs 13 residues. The germline CDR1 and CDR2 sequences are SGHRS and YFSETQ. This chain's CDR3 is CASSLRTAYEQYF. CDR3 sequence (DNA): TGCGCCAGCAGCTTGCGGACAGCCTACGAGCAGTACTTC. The full variable domain, completed using reference TRBV5-1 and TRBJ2-7, is KAGVTQTPRYLIKTRGQQVTLSCSPISGHRSVSWYQQTPGQGLQFLFEYFSETQRNKGNFPGRFSGRQFSNSRSEMNVSTLELGDSALYLCASSLRTAYEQYFGPGTRLTVT.

The chain links TRBV10-1 to TRBJ2-2; 7 bases align to TRBD2. V gave up 0 bases and J gave up 3 bases; unmatched junction bases: 1. This CDR3 contains 15 residues. Germline V gene lookup returns CDR1 WNHNN and CDR2 SYGVQD (reference sequence). CDR3 sequence: CASSESGRDTGELFF. DNA for the CDR3: TGCGCCAGCAGTGAGTCGGGGAGGGACACCGGGGAGCTGTTTTTT.

The rearrangement uses TRBV7-8 and TRBJ1-6; the D gene is possibly TRBD1 (6 bases). V shed 5 bases and J shed 9 bases, with 20 bases lying between them. This CDR3 comprises 16 residues. Germline CDR1 reads SGHVS; CDR2 reads FQNEAQ. DNA of the CDR3: TGTGCCAGCAGCCGTGAAAGAGGGGGTTCGGTTTCACCCCTCCACTTT. Translated: CASSRERGGSVSPLHF.

This clone was counted once. The chain recombines TRBV18 with TRBJ2-5; D remains unclear. Looked up from germline, CDR1 is KGHSH and CDR2 is LQKENI. V was clipped by 3 bases and J by 2 bases, with 4 bases between them. The CDR3 loop spans 12 amino acids. CDR3: CASSPRQETQYF. CDR3 DNA sequence: TGTGCCAGCTCACCTCGTCAAGAGACCCAGTACTTC.

This clone appeared a few times. Other DNA sequences of this sample code for an identical CDR3. The V gene is TRBV5-4, the J gene TRBJ1-1; D may be TRBD1 (6 bases). The CDR3 covers 14 residues. Between the trimmed V and J ends, which lost 0 bases and 1 base, there was a span of 7 bases. CDR1 and CDR2 (germline): SGHNT, YYREEE (reference sequence). The CDR3 here is CASSLGGGNTEAFF. In DNA form, the CDR3 reads TGTGCCAGCAGCTTGGGAGGGGGGAACACTGAAGCTTTCTTT.

To note about this clone: One end of the junction varies from germline; a read error may be responsible. The V gene is TRBV5-5, the J gene TRBJ2-6; D is perhaps TRBD1 (5 bases). Germline CDR1 SGHKS, CDR2 YYEKEE (reference sequence). The CDR3 is 17 residues long. CDR3 coding DNA: TGTGCCAGCAGCTTGGTCCCTTGGGGCTCTGGGGCCAACGGCCTGACTTTC. Translation gives CASSLVPWGSGANGLTF.

This clone was recorded only once. The V gene is TRBV19, the J gene TRBJ1-2; the match to TRBD1 covers 10 bases. This CDR3 has 14 amino acids. Germline loops: CDR1 LNHDA, CDR2 SQIVND (reference sequence). V trimming: 3 bases; J trimming: 4 bases; junction bases outside the gene matches: 2. As DNA, the CDR3 is TGTGCCAGTAGTATTGGGGACAGGGGCTATGGCTACACCTTC. It encodes CASSIGDRGYGYTF. Full variable domain (rest looked up from reference TRBV19 and TRBJ1-2): DGGITQSPKYLFRKEGQNVTLSCEQNLNHDAMYWYRQDPGQGLRLIYYSQIVNDFQKGDIAEGYSVSREKKESFPLTVTSAQKNPTAFYLCASSIGDRGYGYTFGSGTRLTVV.

V is TRBV27 and J is TRBJ1-1; D might be TRBD1 (5 bases). Trimming took off 6 bases at V and 6 bases at J, with 14 bases between the two ends. Germline CDR1 MNHEY, CDR2 SMNVEV (reference sequence). The CDR3 runs to 13 residues. The CDR3 region is CASSPWGLPEAFF. The CDR3 region has the DNA TGTGCCAGCAGCCCTTGGGGCCTCCCTGAAGCTTTCTTT.

This rearrangement joins TRBV4-1 to TRBJ2-1; 13 positions agree with TRBD2. The germline gives CDR1 MGHRA, CDR2 YSYEKL. The CDR3 loop spans 19 amino acids. Unmatched junction bases numbered 11, after V lost 0 bases and J lost 6 bases. CDR3: CASSQDWGLAGKRSNEQFF. In DNA, the CDR3 is TGCGCCAGCAGCCAAGATTGGGGACTAGCGGGGAAGCGGTCCAATGAGCAGTTCTTC.

The chain joins TRBV11-1 to TRBJ2-7, with D possibly TRBD1 on 6 matching bases. The germline gives CDR1 SGHAT, CDR2 FQDESV (reference sequence). The germline V and J ends were trimmed by 1 base and 0 bases, with 13 bases remaining between them. The CDR3 contains 16 residues. The CDR3 protein is CASSLGQVLSSYEQYF. The CDR3 DNA reads TGTGCCAGCAGCTTAGGACAGGTCCTGAGCTCCTACGAGCAGTACTTC. Combining the CDR3 with reference TRBV11-1 and TRBJ2-7 gives the whole variable domain EAEVAQSPRYKITEKSQAVAFWCDPISGHATLYWYRQILGQGPELLVQFQDESVVDDSQLPKDRFSAERLKGVDSTLKIQPAELGDSAMYLCASSLGQVLSSYEQYFGPGTRLTVT.

CDR3 in amino acids: CASGDFYEQYF. Written as DNA, the CDR3 is TGTGCCAGCGGTGACTTTTACGAGCAGTACTTC. The V and J genes are TRBV11-2 and TRBJ2-7; D remains ambiguous. The CDR3 consists of 11 residues. Germline CDR1 is SGHAT and CDR2 is FQNNGV. Trimming took 8 bases from V and 4 from J, leaving 9 bases between them.